Below, one TCR beta chain is given with its context. Germline and junction disagree at one end, which may indicate a read error. The data derive from a study of shared clonotypes between healthy human individuals. TCRdb keeps only in-frame clones here, not all; method: immunoSEQ multiplex PCR. This sample yields about 2.1 million clones, of which about 93% are seen a single time; about 1.8% belongs to the top ten. This CDR3 is built from 10 residues. Looked up from germline, CDR1 is DFQATT and CDR2 is SNEGSKA (reference sequence). Naive CD8 cells comprised CD45RO-negative, CCR7-positively selected cells, excluding terminally differentiated effector memory CD45RA+ cells.

The source of this sequence is a man between 18 and 35 years old in good health. Some clones in this sample may be carry-over from other donors' samples. The specimen sequenced was naive CD8+ T cells from PBMCs. V usage is TRBV20-1 and J usage is TRBJ1-2, with a tentative D call TRBD1 (6 bases). This chain's CDR3 is CRGQGDGYTF. CDR3 nucleotide sequence: TGTCGGGGGCAGGGAGACGGCTACACCTTC.